Below are 11 T cell receptor beta chains sequenced from a single sample in a study of Tregs in tolerant kidney transplant recipients. Profiled with immunoSEQ multiplex PCR; TCRdb holds only in-frame clones, not every one. Here the sample spans tens of thousands of clones, approximately 90% being singletons. The sequenced sample was Tregs from blood, obtained before the transplant. The receptor source for this set is a human donor who received a combined kidney and bone marrow transplant.

The chain employs TRBV5-1 and TRBJ2-6, with 13 bases that match TRBD2. The CDR3 loop spans 22 amino acids. Germline CDR1 reads SGHRS; CDR2 reads YFSETQ. With V trimmed by 3 bases and J by 1 base, 16 bases remained unmatched. CDR3 loop: CASSSVSPGTSGRVSGANVLTF. CDR3 sequence (DNA): TGCGCCAGCAGCTCGGTATCCCCTGGAACTAGCGGGAGGGTGTCTGGGGCCAACGTCCTGACTTTC.

This sequence joins TRBV18 and TRBJ2-1; D is possibly TRBD2 (6 bases). Germline lookup yields CDR1 KGHSH and CDR2 LQKENI. Trimming cost V 0 bases and J 6 bases, with 18 bases left between them. The CDR3 covers 17 residues. The CDR3 sequence is CASSPPYWREGFNEQFF. The CDR3 coding sequence is TGTGCCAGCTCACCACCGTATTGGCGGGAAGGATTCAATGAGCAGTTCTTC. Based on the CDR3 plus reference TRBV18 and TRBJ2-1, the full variable domain is NAGVMQNPRHLVRRRGQEARLRCSPMKGHSHVYWYRQLPEEGLKFMVYLQKENIIDESGMPKERFSAEFPKEGPSILRIQQVVRGDSAAYFCASSPPYWREGFNEQFFGPGTRLTVL.

V gene TRBV5-1 combines with J gene TRBJ2-7; 11 bases are a match to TRBD2. CDR1 is SGHRS, CDR2 YFSETQ, per germline. Trimming at V came to 6 bases and at J to 3 bases, leaving 5 bases not matched to a gene. CDR3 length: 14 amino acids. CDR3 region: CASTLAGGNYEQYF. The DNA of the CDR3 is TGCGCCAGCACCCTAGCGGGAGGTAACTACGAGCAGTACTTC.

For the CDR3, the DNA is TGTGCCAGCAGACATAGGGGGGCGCACTATGGCTACACCTTC. Translating it yields CASRHRGAHYGYTF. The chain recombines TRBV6-5 with TRBJ1-2, with D perhaps TRBD1 (6 bases). The germline V gene has CDR1 MNHEY and CDR2 SVGAGI. The V and J ends lost 6 bases and 3 bases respectively, with 14 bases between them. The CDR3 runs to 14 residues.

V gene TRBV5-6 combines with J gene TRBJ1-1, with 7 bases lining up with TRBD1. The J segment lost 1 base and the V segment lost 4 bases, leaving 1 base of the junction unmatched. Germline assignment: CDR1 SGHDT and CDR2 YYEEEE. This CDR3 is built from 13 residues. The CDR3 bases are TGTGCCAGCAGCCGGGACAGGAACACTGAAGCTTTCTTT. It is translated as CASSRDRNTEAFF.

The chain couples TRBV11-2 to TRBJ2-7, with TRBD1 matching over 7 bases. V dropped 5 bases and J dropped 5; count of bases not matched to a gene: 9. The CDR3 sequence is 14 residues long. The germline V gene has CDR1 SGHAT and CDR2 FQNNGV. CDR3 sequence reads: CASSPGTALNEQYF. The CDR3 DNA is TGTGCCAGCAGCCCCGGGACAGCGCTGAACGAGCAGTACTTC.

The rearrangement uses TRBV7-9 and TRBJ2-1, with TRBD2 identical over 16 bases. This CDR3 comprises 16 residues. The J segment lost 7 bases and the V segment lost 3 bases, leaving 3 bases of the junction unmatched. Germline CDR1 reads SEHNR; CDR2 reads FQNEAQ (reference sequence). The CDR3 nucleotides read TGTGCCAGCAGCTTCACGGGACTAGCGGGAGGGAATGAGCAGTTCTTC. This translates into CASSFTGLAGGNEQFF.

The gene calls are TRBV6-6 and TRBJ2-7; no firm D call. The CDR3 is made up of 12 amino acids. V was pared by 0 bases and J by 5 bases, with 5 bases between. Germline V gives CDR1 MNHNY, CDR2 SVGAGI (reference sequence). The CDR3 is CASSYSENEQYF. The CDR3 DNA sequence: TGTGCCAGCAGTTACTCGGAGAACGAGCAGTACTTC.

V gene TRBV28 combines with J gene TRBJ1-2; 9 nucleotides agree with TRBD1. Germline loops: CDR1 MDHEN, CDR2 SYDVKM. Trimming took 4 bases from V and 4 from J; bases not matched to a gene: 7. The CDR3 spans 15 residues. CDR3 sequence reads: CASSSGQGSIYGYTF. DNA for the CDR3: TGTGCCAGCAGTTCAGGACAGGGGTCTATCTATGGCTACACCTTC.

The J gene is TRBJ2-5, the V gene TRBV11-2, with D perhaps assigned TRBD1 or TRBD2 (5 bases each). This CDR3 contains 15 residues. The germline V and J ends were trimmed by 7 bases and 2 bases, with 17 bases remaining between them. Germline V gene sequence: CDR1 SGHAT, CDR2 FQNNGV. CDR3 region: CASTPGSGAQETQYF. The DNA of the CDR3 is TGTGCCAGCACCCCGGGCTCCGGGGCTCAAGAGACCCAGTACTTC.

V gene TRBV6-5 combines with J gene TRBJ1-2; D remains ambiguous. Trimming left V 0 bases short and J 2 bases short, with 1 base between. CDR3 length equals 12 residues. Germline assignment: CDR1 MNHEY and CDR2 SVGAGI. CDR3 sequence (DNA): TGTGCCAGCAGTTACTCAAACTATGGCTACACCTTC. It yields the protein CASSYSNYGYTF.